The TCR beta chain described here comes from a study of cytotoxic CD8 clonotypes in ibrutinib-treated CLL. Study at large: Sample averages reached 255,043 productive templates and almost 95,000 productive rearrangements. General study results and limits: Against age-matched healthy donors, baseline clonality ran higher and tracked circulating CD8+ T-cell counts. Clonality rose at ibrutinib response and fell back toward baseline at progression.

This clone was counted many times. The antigen remains undetermined. TCRdb's copy holds only in-frame clones and misses some; the assay was immunoSEQ multiplex PCR. The sample has some 93,000 clones, more than 75% seen once. V lost 5 bases and J lost 5, with 12 bases in between. The V gene's germline CDR1 is LNHDA and CDR2 SQIVND (reference sequence). This CDR3 has 13 amino acids. The sequence was collected from a human donor with chronic lymphocytic leukemia. Sequencing used PBMCs, obtained after 12 months of ibrutinib treatment. This chain joins TRBV19 and TRBJ1-1, with unresolved D. CDR3 sequence reads: CASSHPGGTEAFF. The CDR3 coding sequence is TGTGCCAGTAGTCACCCGGGAGGGACTGAAGCTTTCTTT.